The 30 T cell receptor beta chains listed next were all sequenced from one sample in a study of blood T cell repertoires in COVID-19. Produced via immunoSEQ multiplex PCR; TCRdb's table is partial and in-frame only. The sample consists of roughly 250,000 clones, 70% to 90% of them appearing once. The material sequenced was PBMCs or T cells enriched from blood (not recorded which). All receptors derive from a woman aged 35 to 49 with acute COVID-19.

The chain has TRBV21-1 and TRBJ1-2; the D call in the table, TRBD1, was not verified against the DNA. TRBV21-1 is shown as a pseudogene. The CDR3 length is 14 residues. CDR3 amino acids: CASSKGQGGHGYTF. CDR3 bases: TGTGCCAGCAGCAAAGGACAGGGGGGGCATGGCTACACCTTC.

The chain links TRBV19 to TRBJ2-1; D may be TRBD1 (5 bases). V lost 5 bases and J lost 4, with 9 bases in between. CDR3 length: 13 residues. Germline CDR1 LNHDA, CDR2 SQIVND (reference sequence). CDR3 in amino acids: CASSPDRYNEQFF. The CDR3 nucleotides read TGTGCCAGTAGTCCAGACAGATACAATGAGCAGTTCTTC.

The CDR3 region has the DNA TGTGCCAGTAGTCTGGCGGGTCTCAGTCCCGATGGCTACACCTTC. Protein product: CASSLAGLSPDGYTF. This chain joins TRBV19 and TRBJ1-2; D ambiguous. The length of the CDR3 is 15 residues. From germline, CDR1 is LNHDA and CDR2 SQIVND (reference sequence). Trimming pared 5 bases from V and 6 bases from J, leaving 19 bases between.

This clone was counted a few times. This chain links TRBV2 with TRBJ1-2, with 9 bases that match TRBD1. This CDR3 has 13 amino acids. V was pared by 6 bases and J by 4 bases, with 3 bases of the junction left unmatched. Germline values: CDR1 SNHLY, CDR2 FYNNEI. The CDR3 region is CASRDRGPYGYTF. The CDR3, as DNA: TGTGCCAGCAGGGACAGGGGTCCCTATGGCTACACCTTC.

The chain is built from TRBV15 and TRBJ2-1; maybe TRBD1 (6 bases). V shed 2 bases and J shed 5 bases, with 13 bases lying between them. The V gene's germline CDR1 is LNHNV and CDR2 YYDKDF (reference sequence). The CDR3 extends over 15 amino acids. CDR3 bases: TGTGCCACCAGCAGACCTACGGACAGAGACAATGAGCAGTTCTTC. Translation gives CATSRPTDRDNEQFF.

The V and J genes are TRBV5-4 and TRBJ2-3, with 8 bases fitting TRBD2. With 5 bases clipped from V and 3 bases from J, the junction kept 2 bases outside the gene matches. Germline V gives CDR1 SGHNT, CDR2 YYREEE (reference sequence). The CDR3 extends over 13 amino acids. As DNA, the CDR3 is TGTGCCAGCAGTCGGGGGGGGACAGATACGCAGTATTTT. This encodes CASSRGGTDTQYF.

The chain employs TRBV5-1 and TRBJ1-1, with TRBD1 matching 8 bases. Per the germline V gene, CDR1 is SGHRS and CDR2 is YFSETQ. V trimming: 5 bases; J trimming: 1 base; junction bases outside the gene matches: 7. This CDR3 has 15 residues. Written as DNA, the CDR3 is TGCGCCAGCAGTATTGGAGGACAGGGGAACACTGAAGCTTTCTTT. Translating it yields CASSIGGQGNTEAFF.

The chain is built from TRBV2 and TRBJ2-5; 9 bases agree with TRBD2. Germline values: CDR1 SNHLY, CDR2 FYNNEI. V gave up 2 bases and J gave up 5 bases; unmatched junction bases: 3. There are 14 residues in the CDR3. CDR3: CASSERTSAETQYF. CDR3 in DNA: TGTGCCAGCAGTGAAAGGACTAGCGCGGAGACCCAGTACTTC.

This chain links TRBV6-5 with TRBJ1-1; D is possibly TRBD1 (6 bases). V lost 3 bases and J 0 bases, leaving 14 bases between the germline ends. The length of the CDR3 is 16 residues. The germline V gene encodes CDR1 MNHEY and CDR2 SVGAGI. CDR3 region: CASSYFHDRMNTEAFF. The CDR3 nucleotides read TGTGCCAGCAGTTATTTCCACGACAGGATGAACACTGAAGCTTTCTTT.

This clone was seen only a few times. CDR3 DNA: TGTGCCAGCAGCTTATTTTCAGGGGCCGCCGGGGAGCTGTTTTTT. Protein sequence: CASSLFSGAAGELFF. V usage is TRBV11-3 and J usage is TRBJ2-2; the D gene is possibly TRBD1 (6 bases). Germline-derived CDR1 and CDR2 are SGHNT and YENEEA. There are 15 residues in the CDR3. Trimming left V 2 bases short and J 6 bases short, with 13 bases between.

This chain links TRBV7-3 with TRBJ2-1, with TRBD2 matching 8 bases. Trimming at V came to 2 bases and at J to 9 bases, leaving 3 bases not matched to a gene. This CDR3 spans 13 amino acids. Germline CDR1 reads SGHTA; CDR2 reads FQGTGA. The CDR3 protein is CASSLVAGREQFF. Here the CDR3 DNA reads TGTGCCAGCAGCTTAGTAGCGGGACGTGAGCAGTTCTTC.

The rearrangement uses TRBV3-1 (or the pseudogene TRBV3-2) and TRBJ2-1; maybe TRBD2 (6 bases). The CDR3 spans 16 residues. Trimming took off 1 base at V and 4 bases at J, with 14 bases between the two ends. Germline CDR1 is LGHDT and CDR2 is YNNKEL (reference sequence). DNA for the CDR3: TGTGCCAGCAGCCAAGGGTCTAGCGAGAGTTACAATGAGCAGTTCTTC. Protein product: CASSQGSSESYNEQFF.

The chain carries TRBV27 and TRBJ2-1, with TRBD2 matching 9 bases. Germline CDR1 reads MNHEY; CDR2 reads SMNVEV (reference sequence). This CDR3 spans 18 amino acids. V shed 0 bases and J 12 bases; nucleotides not matched to a gene: 18. CDR3 bases: TGTGCCAGCAGTTTATCCGGCGGCCCGAGCGGGGGGTTATGGGGGCAGTTCTTC. Its translation: CASSLSGGPSGGLWGQFF.

In DNA form, the CDR3 reads TGTGCCAGTAGTAGGACAGGCCAGGGGCTAGCCAAAAACATTCAGTACTTC. Translated, it gives CASSRTGQGLAKNIQYF. The chain carries TRBV19 and TRBJ2-4, with 7 bases aligning to TRBD1. The CDR3 runs to 17 residues. Germline CDR1 reads LNHDA; CDR2 reads SQIVND (reference sequence). Trimming cost V 4 bases and J 0 bases; bases outside gene matches: 9.

The chain joins TRBV6-1 to TRBJ2-2, with unresolved D. This CDR3 spans 14 amino acids. Between the trimmed V and J ends, which lost 2 bases and 5 bases, there was a span of 9 bases. Per germline, CDR1 MNHNS and CDR2 SASEGT. The CDR3, as DNA: TGTGCCAGCAGTGAACTAGGCAAGACCGGGGAGCTGTTTTTT. Amino acid sequence: CASSELGKTGELFF.

This chain connects TRBV6-5 to TRBJ1-2; D remains ambiguous. Germline assignment: CDR1 MNHEY and CDR2 SVGAGI. The germline V and J ends were trimmed by 0 bases and 8 bases, with 10 bases remaining between them. This CDR3 has 13 residues. CDR3 amino acids: CASSYSNREGYTF. The CDR3 nucleotides read TGTGCCAGCAGTTACTCGAACCGAGAGGGCTACACCTTC.

This chain connects TRBV19 to TRBJ1-2; D is perhaps TRBD1 (6 bases). CDR3 length: 12 residues. Looked up from germline, CDR1 is LNHDA and CDR2 is SQIVND (reference sequence). Trimming stripped 5 bases from V and 8 bases from J, with 12 bases between. DNA of the CDR3: TGTGCCAGTAGTCAAAACAGGGAGGGCTACACCTTC. It is translated as CASSQNREGYTF.

This clone was picked up one time. This chain uses TRBV29-1 with TRBJ2-7; 7 nucleotides match TRBD2. V lost 7 bases, J lost 2 bases, and 8 bases stayed unmatched. Germline V CDR1 and CDR2: SQVTM, ANQGSEA. The CDR3 runs to 13 residues. As DNA, the CDR3 is TGCAGCGCTACAACTGGGGGGGCCTACGAGCAGTACTTC. Its protein product is CSATTGGAYEQYF.

The chain links TRBV3-1 (or the pseudogene TRBV3-2) to TRBJ1-1; D ambiguous. This CDR3 region has 13 residues. Trimming took off 0 bases at V and 10 bases at J, with 12 bases between the two ends. In germline, CDR1 is LGHDT, CDR2 YNNKEL (reference sequence). CDR3 sequence: CASSQDRGALAFF. In DNA form, the CDR3 reads TGTGCCAGCAGCCAAGATCGGGGAGCTTTAGCTTTCTTT.

This chain uses TRBV9 with TRBJ2-2; 7 positions match TRBD1. CDR1 is SGDLS and CDR2 is YYNGEE in the germline V gene. V dropped 3 bases and J dropped 7; count of bases not matched to a gene: 15. The length of the CDR3 is 17 residues. CDR3 sequence: CASSAYLGGPANGELFF. As DNA, the CDR3 is TGTGCCAGCAGCGCCTACCTAGGGGGCCCCGCGAACGGGGAGCTGTTTTTT.

In its sample, this clone was seen a few times. This chain joins TRBV19 and TRBJ2-1; TRBD2 matches 7 bases. Per germline, CDR1 LNHDA and CDR2 SQIVND (reference sequence). The CDR3 runs to 15 residues. V shed 0 bases and J 6 bases; nucleotides not matched to a gene: 5. The CDR3 reads CASSIEGRDLNEQFF. The CDR3, as DNA: TGTGCCAGTAGTATAGAGGGGAGGGATCTCAATGAGCAGTTCTTC.

This clone was seen only once. The J gene is TRBJ2-1, the V gene TRBV7-9; 13 bases align to TRBD2. This CDR3 has 14 amino acids. The V and J ends lost 8 bases and 5 bases, in that order; junction bases with no gene match: 3. Germline values: CDR1 SEHNR, CDR2 FQNEAQ (reference sequence). CDR3 in amino acids: CASAGTSGNNEQFF. The CDR3 DNA reads as TGTGCCAGCGCCGGGACTAGCGGGAACAATGAGCAGTTCTTC.

The chain is built from TRBV7-9 and TRBJ2-3; 10 bases match TRBD1. The CDR3 length is 15 residues. In germline, CDR1 is SEHNR, CDR2 FQNEAQ (reference sequence). V lost 5 bases to trimming and J lost 2 bases; unmatched junction nucleotides: 4. The CDR3 here is CASSRGQGVTDTQYF. The CDR3 DNA reads as TGTGCCAGCAGCCGAGGACAGGGGGTCACAGATACGCAGTATTTT.

V is TRBV28 and J is TRBJ1-1, with D possibly matching TRBD1 (5 bases). The CDR3 loop spans 11 amino acids. The V gene's germline CDR1 is MDHEN and CDR2 SYDVKM. V was trimmed by 6 bases and J by 11 bases, leaving 13 bases between them. CDR3 region: CASRSGFYAFF. CDR3 DNA: TGTGCCAGCAGGTCAGGGTTTTATGCTTTCTTT.

In DNA, the CDR3 is TGCAGTGCTCTGCCGGACTATGGCTACACCTTC. This sequence encodes CSALPDYGYTF. The chain employs TRBV20-1 and TRBJ1-2; D gene ambiguous. The CDR3 spans 11 residues. Between the trimmed V and J ends, which lost 5 bases and 3 bases, there was a span of 7 bases. Per the germline V gene, CDR1 is DFQATT and CDR2 is SNEGSKA (reference sequence).

V is TRBV21-1 and J is TRBJ1-1. TRBV21-1 is recorded as a pseudogene. The CDR3 covers 12 residues. The CDR3 bases are TGTGCTGCGGGGGTAAGGAACACTGAAGCTTTCTTT. This codes for CAAGVRNTEAFF.

The chain has TRBV20-1 and TRBJ2-7, with 7 positions matching TRBD1. The V segment lost 6 bases and the J segment 6 bases; nucleotides outside the gene matches: 5. Germline V lookup: CDR1 DFQATT, CDR2 SNEGSKA (reference sequence). The CDR3 is 11 amino acids. The CDR3 sequence is CSATTGTEQYF. CDR3 DNA sequence: TGCAGTGCCACGACAGGGACCGAGCAGTACTTC.

V usage is TRBV6-5 and J usage is TRBJ1-2, with D hard to call. From germline, CDR1 is MNHEY and CDR2 SVGAGI. V gave up 2 bases and J gave up 7 bases, with 14 bases separating them. This CDR3 has 14 amino acids. CDR3 DNA: TGTGCCAGCAGTTACGTTCCGGGAGGTGGTGGCTACACCTTC. Translated: CASSYVPGGGGYTF.

The rearrangement uses TRBV7-2 and TRBJ2-7; 8 nucleotides align to TRBD1. CDR3 length: 14 amino acids. With 1 base clipped from V and 6 bases from J, the junction kept 5 bases outside the gene matches. CDR1 SGHTA and CDR2 FQGNSA come from the germline V gene. The CDR3 coding sequence is TGTGCCAGCAGCTTAGACAGGGGGGTTCGCGAGCAGTACTTC. Its protein is CASSLDRGVREQYF. The variable domain in full, with the rest retrieved from reference TRBV7-2 and TRBJ2-7, is GAGVSQSPSNKVTEKGKDVELRCDPISGHTALYWYRQSLGQGLEFLIYFQGNSAPDKSGLPSDRFSAERTGGSVSTLTIQRTQQEDSAVYLCASSLDRGVREQYFGPGTRLTVT.

The gene calls are TRBV14 and TRBJ2-7; D gene uncertain. Germline CDR1 is SGHDN and CDR2 is FVKESK. The CDR3 is 14 amino acids. V gave up 2 bases and J gave up 3 bases, with 11 bases separating them. CDR3 loop: CASSQHPRGYEQYF. CDR3 sequence (DNA): TGTGCCAGCAGCCAACATCCGCGAGGCTACGAGCAGTACTTC. The variable domain in full, completed from reference TRBV14 and TRBJ2-7, reads EAGVTQFPSHSVIEKGQTVTLRCDPISGHDNLYWYRRVMGKEIKFLLHFVKESKQDESGMPNNRFLAERTGGTYSTLKVQPAELEDSGVYFCASSQHPRGYEQYFGPGTRLTVT.